These 19 T cell receptor beta chains were all obtained from the same sample, sequenced in a study of T cell responses to AZD1222 COVID-19 vaccine. Using immunoSEQ multiplex PCR, the repertoire was profiled, and TCRdb retains in-frame clones only, with some absent. The repertoire consists of just over 150,000 clones, with around 87% occurring once and the leading ten covering approximately 9.1%. The sample in question was peripheral blood, obtained 28 days after the second AZD1222 dose. These receptors were collected from an adult who received the AZD1222 COVID-19 vaccine.

The chain recombines TRBV9 with TRBJ1-1; D remains unclear. The CDR3 loop spans 13 amino acids. Germline V gene sequence: CDR1 SGDLS, CDR2 YYNGEE. The germline V and J ends were trimmed by 3 bases and 5 bases, with 11 bases remaining between them. The CDR3 coding sequence is TGTGCCAGCAGCGGGACGGGAACGACTGAAGCTTTCTTT. Amino acid sequence: CASSGTGTTEAFF.

A word on this clone: This CDR3 is also generated by other DNA sequences in the sample. The chain uses TRBV6-5 and TRBJ2-1; D is unclear. Germline-derived CDR1 and CDR2 are MNHEY and SVGAGI. The germline V and J ends were trimmed by 0 bases and 10 bases, with 7 bases remaining between them. This CDR3 comprises 12 residues. In DNA form, the CDR3 reads TGTGCCAGCAGTTACTCGACGGGCGAGCAGTTCTTC. This sequence encodes CASSYSTGEQFF.

This clone was detected once. J is TRBJ1-1 and V is TRBV10-3, with 11 bases aligning to TRBD1. This CDR3 spans 14 amino acids. Trimming removed 7 bases from V and 7 bases from J; junction bases left unmatched: 8. Germline V gene lookup returns CDR1 ENHRY and CDR2 SYGVKD. CDR3 sequence reads: CAITPGQGGDEAFF. The CDR3 DNA follows: TGTGCCATCACTCCGGGACAGGGGGGAGATGAAGCTTTCTTT.

The chain joins TRBV28 to TRBJ2-1; 8 nucleotides align to TRBD2. The germline CDR1 and CDR2 sequences are MDHEN and SYDVKM. This CDR3 is built from 14 residues. V lost 9 bases and J lost 5; bases outside the gene matches: 9. The CDR3 sequence is CASSLAGANNEQFF. The CDR3 region has the DNA TGTGCCAGTTCCCTAGCGGGTGCGAACAATGAGCAGTTCTTC.

The chain recombines TRBV13 with TRBJ2-7, with D possibly being TRBD2 (6 bases). The CDR3 has 14 residues. CDR1 is PRHDT and CDR2 is FYEKMQ in the germline V gene (reference sequence). V was shortened by 0 bases and J by 3 bases, with 9 bases between the two germline ends. The chain's CDR3 is CASSLGGSNYEQYF. Here the CDR3 DNA reads TGTGCCAGCAGCTTAGGCGGGAGCAACTACGAGCAGTACTTC.

The chain is built from TRBV19 and TRBJ1-3, with D unresolved. Germline values: CDR1 LNHDA, CDR2 SQIVND (reference sequence). The CDR3 has 14 residues. Trimming stripped 8 bases from V and 1 base from J, with 12 bases between. The CDR3 DNA reads as TGTGCCAGTGCCTTCCGGCAGTCTGGAAACACCATATATTTT. Translated: CASAFRQSGNTIYF.

This chain uses TRBV28 with TRBJ2-5; no reliable D call. Between the trimmed V and J ends, which lost 4 bases and 2 bases, there was a span of 8 bases. This CDR3 has 13 amino acids. Germline V gives CDR1 MDHEN, CDR2 SYDVKM. CDR3 nucleotides: TGTGCCAGCAGTTACCGACGGCAAGAGACCCAGTACTTC. The encoded protein is CASSYRRQETQYF.

The chain carries TRBV5-1 and TRBJ2-5, with D tentatively TRBD1 (6 bases). Germline values: CDR1 SGHRS, CDR2 YFSETQ. Between the trimmed V and J ends, which lost 0 bases and 1 base, there was a span of 10 bases. The CDR3 is made up of 15 amino acids. CDR3 sequence reads: CASSLGIRGQETQYF. The CDR3 coding sequence is TGCGCCAGCAGCTTGGGAATCAGGGGCCAAGAGACCCAGTACTTC.

V gene TRBV11-2 combines with J gene TRBJ1-3; maybe TRBD1 (5 bases). The V end was cut by 0 bases, the J end by 0 bases, with 9 bases between. The CDR3 totals 16 residues. Germline V gene lookup returns CDR1 SGHAT and CDR2 FQNNGV. The CDR3 sequence: CASSLEGLGSGNTIYF. The CDR3 nucleotides read TGTGCCAGCAGCTTAGAGGGACTCGGCTCTGGAAACACCATATATTTT.

This clone was seen only once. This chain links TRBV7-2 with TRBJ2-1, with D perhaps TRBD2 (5 bases). This CDR3 region has 15 residues. Germline CDR1 is SGHTA and CDR2 is FQGNSA. V was cut by 1 base and J by 10 bases, with 17 bases left in between. Written as DNA, the CDR3 is TGTGCCAGCAGCTTAGAGCCCATACGGGATAACGAGCAGTTCTTC. Translation: CASSLEPIRDNEQFF.

This chain joins TRBV28 and TRBJ1-5; no reliable D call. The V gene's germline CDR1 is MDHEN and CDR2 SYDVKM. The ends were cut back, 2 bases at V and 4 bases at J, with 6 bases in the middle. The length of the CDR3 is 13 residues. CDR3: CASSLPGNQPQHF. In nucleotides, the CDR3 is TGTGCCAGCAGTTTACCGGGAAATCAGCCCCAGCATTTT.

This rearrangement joins TRBV28 to TRBJ1-5; tentative D call: TRBD1 (5 bases). The CDR3 is 12 amino acids. V was trimmed by 6 bases and J by 6 bases, leaving 9 bases between them. CDR1 is MDHEN, CDR2 SYDVKM, per germline. Written as DNA, the CDR3 is TGTGCCAGCAGGCTAACAGGTCAGCCCCAGCATTTT. Amino acids: CASRLTGQPQHF.

This clone was detected once. The V gene is TRBV11-2, the J gene TRBJ2-2, with 9 bases lining up with TRBD2. V gave up 3 bases and J gave up 8 bases; unmatched junction bases: 4. The CDR3 length is 14 residues. CDR1 SGHAT and CDR2 FQNNGV come from the germline V gene. The CDR3 region is CASSLGLALGELFF. CDR3 coding DNA: TGTGCCAGCAGCTTGGGACTAGCTCTGGGGGAGCTGTTTTTT.

The chain joins TRBV5-1 to TRBJ2-7; 7 bases agree with TRBD2. The CDR3 extends over 15 amino acids. V shed 0 bases, J shed 2 bases, and the junction held 5 bases outside the gene matches. Germline V gene lookup returns CDR1 SGHRS and CDR2 YFSETQ. In DNA form, the CDR3 reads TGCGCCAGCAGCTTGGTGTCTAGCGGTACCTACGAGCAGTACTTC. This gives the protein CASSLVSSGTYEQYF.

This clone was picked up a small number of times. The chain is built from TRBV15 and TRBJ1-1, with D possibly matching TRBD1 (6 bases). This CDR3 has 14 residues. Germline lookup yields CDR1 LNHNV and CDR2 YYDKDF (reference sequence). Trimming took 4 bases from V and 6 from J, leaving 15 bases between them. In nucleotides, the CDR3 is TGTGCCACCAGCACTCAGGGGCTTTCGGCTGAAGCTTTCTTT. This codes for CATSTQGLSAEAFF.

This clone was seen a handful of times. V and J are TRBV2 and TRBJ2-1, with D perhaps matching TRBD2 (5 bases). V dropped 1 base and J dropped 10 bases, with 17 bases sitting between them. Germline V gene sequence: CDR1 SNHLY, CDR2 FYNNEI. The CDR3 spans 15 residues. Written as DNA, the CDR3 is TGTGCCAGCAGTGAAGAAGGAACGGGATATCGCGAGCAGTTCTTC. It codes for CASSEEGTGYREQFF. The full variable domain, in which reference TRBV2 and TRBJ2-1 provide the parts outside the CDR3, is EPEVTQTPSHQVTQMGQEVILRCVPISNHLYFYWYRQILGQKVEFLVSFYNNEISEKSEIFDDQFSVERPDGSNFTLKIRSTKLEDSAMYFCASSEEGTGYREQFFGPGTRLTVL.

This sequence joins TRBV7-2 and TRBJ1-3; possibly TRBD1 for D (6 bases). Germline values: CDR1 SGHTA, CDR2 FQGNSA. Trimming shortened V by 5 bases and J by 1 base, and 9 bases separated the two germline ends. The CDR3 is 14 amino acids. CDR3 in DNA: TGTGCCAGCAGCACACAGGGATCTGGAAACACCATATATTTT. This sequence encodes CASSTQGSGNTIYF.

This chain connects TRBV4-3 to TRBJ2-7, with 12 bases aligning to TRBD2. Germline V gene sequence: CDR1 LGHNA, CDR2 YSLEER. CDR3 length equals 20 residues. V lost 1 base to trimming and J lost 3 bases; unmatched junction nucleotides: 16. The CDR3 protein is CASSQAGNRTSGTDSYEQYF. Here the CDR3 DNA reads TGCGCCAGCAGCCAAGCTGGTAATCGGACTAGCGGGACGGATAGCTACGAGCAGTACTTC.

This chain joins TRBV14 and TRBJ2-3, with a possible D match to TRBD2 (5 bases). The CDR3 length is 14 residues. Germline loops: CDR1 SGHDN, CDR2 FVKESK. V was pared by 7 bases and J by 4 bases, with 15 bases between. As DNA, the CDR3 is TGTGCCAGCAACCCATCGGGATTATCAGATACGCAGTATTTT. Its protein is CASNPSGLSDTQYF.